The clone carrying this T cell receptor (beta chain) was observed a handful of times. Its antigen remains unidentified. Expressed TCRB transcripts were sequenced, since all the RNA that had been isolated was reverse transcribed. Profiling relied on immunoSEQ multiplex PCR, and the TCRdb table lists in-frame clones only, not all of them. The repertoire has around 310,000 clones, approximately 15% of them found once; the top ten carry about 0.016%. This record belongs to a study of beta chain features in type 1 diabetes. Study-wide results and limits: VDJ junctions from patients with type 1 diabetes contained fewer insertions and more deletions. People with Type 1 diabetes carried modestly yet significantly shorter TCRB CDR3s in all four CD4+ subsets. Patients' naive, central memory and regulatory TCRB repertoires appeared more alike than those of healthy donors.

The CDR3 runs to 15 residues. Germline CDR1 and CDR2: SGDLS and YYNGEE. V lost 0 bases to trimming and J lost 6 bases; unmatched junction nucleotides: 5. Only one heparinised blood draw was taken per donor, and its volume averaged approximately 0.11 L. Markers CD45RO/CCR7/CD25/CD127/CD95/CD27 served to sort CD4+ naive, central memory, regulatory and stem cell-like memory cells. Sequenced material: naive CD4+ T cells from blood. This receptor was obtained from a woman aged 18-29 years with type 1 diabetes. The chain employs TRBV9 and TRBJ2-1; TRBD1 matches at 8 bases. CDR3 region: CASSVEPGQVNEQFF. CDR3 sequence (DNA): TGTGCCAGCAGCGTAGAACCGGGACAGGTCAATGAGCAGTTCTTC.